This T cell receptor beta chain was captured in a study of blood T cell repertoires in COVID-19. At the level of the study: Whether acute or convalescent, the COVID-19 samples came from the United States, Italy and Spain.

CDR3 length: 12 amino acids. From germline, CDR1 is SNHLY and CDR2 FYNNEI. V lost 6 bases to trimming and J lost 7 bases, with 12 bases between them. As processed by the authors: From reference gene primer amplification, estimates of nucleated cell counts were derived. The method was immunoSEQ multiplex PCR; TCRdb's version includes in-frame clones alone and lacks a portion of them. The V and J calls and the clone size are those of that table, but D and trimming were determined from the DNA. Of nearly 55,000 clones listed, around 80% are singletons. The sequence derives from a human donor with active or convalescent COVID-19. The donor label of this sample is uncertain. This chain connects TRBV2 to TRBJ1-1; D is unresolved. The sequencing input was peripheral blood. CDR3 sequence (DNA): TGTGCCAGCAGGCCAATCTCACATGAAGCTTTCTTT. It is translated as CASRPISHEAFF.